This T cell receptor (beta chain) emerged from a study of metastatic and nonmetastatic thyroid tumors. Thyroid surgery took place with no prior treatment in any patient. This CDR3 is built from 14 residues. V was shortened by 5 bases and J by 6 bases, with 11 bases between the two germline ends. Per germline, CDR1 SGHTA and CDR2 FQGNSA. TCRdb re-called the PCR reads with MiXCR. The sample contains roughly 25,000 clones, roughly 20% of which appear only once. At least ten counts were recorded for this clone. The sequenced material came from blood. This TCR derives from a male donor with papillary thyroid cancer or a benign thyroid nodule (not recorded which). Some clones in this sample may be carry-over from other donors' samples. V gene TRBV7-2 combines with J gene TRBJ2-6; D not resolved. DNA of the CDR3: TGTGCCAGCAGCGCCGGGTTTGCGGCCAACGTCCTGACTTTC. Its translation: CASSAGFAANVLTF.